This T cell receptor beta chain originates from a study of regulatory T cells in long-lasting Graves disease. Details on this clonotype: Its antigen is unknown.

With 0 bases removed from V and 13 bases from J, the gap between germline ends came to 12 bases. This CDR3 comprises 12 residues. Germline-derived CDR1 and CDR2 are SGHDN and FVKESK. HTBI primers from iRepertoire and Arm-PCR of CDR3 regions yielded the TCR beta libraries. MiXCR, run by TCRdb on the multiplex PCR reads, gives a single entry per CDR3 protein. The table records roughly 350,000 distinct CDR3 sequences, under 20% of them present only once. Time point specified: newly diagnosed GD, antithyroid drugs for less than 3 months. PBMC-extracted RNA yielded the TCR library. Study outcomes and limitations: Persistent disease preferred TRBV28, TRBJ1-2 and TRBJ2-5.

The data were also submitted as part of a second study, on T cells in Graves' hyperthyroidism and ophthalmopathy.

This chain connects TRBV14 to TRBJ1-2, with D unclear. The sequences come from peripheral blood mononuclear cells (PBMCs), collected at new diagnosis, from a patient treated with antithyroid drugs. This sequence was found in a woman aged 18-30 years with Graves disease. The DNA of the CDR3 is TGTGCCAGCAGCCAAGATCGGGTTCGGTTCACCTTC. Its protein is CASSQDRVRFTF.